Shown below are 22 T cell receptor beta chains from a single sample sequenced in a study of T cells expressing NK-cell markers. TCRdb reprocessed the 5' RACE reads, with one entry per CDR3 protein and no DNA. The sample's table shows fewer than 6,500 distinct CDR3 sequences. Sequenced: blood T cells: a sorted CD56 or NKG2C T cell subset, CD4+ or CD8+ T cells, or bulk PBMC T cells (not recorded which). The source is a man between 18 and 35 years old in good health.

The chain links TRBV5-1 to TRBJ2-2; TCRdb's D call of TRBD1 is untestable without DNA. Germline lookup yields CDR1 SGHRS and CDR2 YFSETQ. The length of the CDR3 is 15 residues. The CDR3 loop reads CASSLDPGGAGELFF.

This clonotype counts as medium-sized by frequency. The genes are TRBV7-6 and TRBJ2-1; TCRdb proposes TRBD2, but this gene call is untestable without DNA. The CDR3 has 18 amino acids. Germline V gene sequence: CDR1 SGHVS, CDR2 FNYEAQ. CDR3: CASSSKLSVTLSYNEQFF.

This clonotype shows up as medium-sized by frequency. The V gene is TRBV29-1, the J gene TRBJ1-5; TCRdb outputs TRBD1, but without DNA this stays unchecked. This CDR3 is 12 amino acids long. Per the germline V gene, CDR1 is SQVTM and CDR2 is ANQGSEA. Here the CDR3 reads CSVGAPGQPQHF. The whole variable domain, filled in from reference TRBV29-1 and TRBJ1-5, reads SAVISQKPSRDICQRGTSLTIQCQVDSQVTMMFWYRQQPGQSLTLIATANQGSEATYESGFVIDKFPISRPNLTFSTLTVSNMSPEDSSIYLCSVGAPGQPQHFGDGTRLSIL.

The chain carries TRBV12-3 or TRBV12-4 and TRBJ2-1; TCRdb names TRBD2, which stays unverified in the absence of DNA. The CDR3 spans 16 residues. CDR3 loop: CASSSLPGSGYNEQFF.

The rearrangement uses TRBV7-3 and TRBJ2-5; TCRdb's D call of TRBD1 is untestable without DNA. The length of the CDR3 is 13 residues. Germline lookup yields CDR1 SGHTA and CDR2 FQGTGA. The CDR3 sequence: CASSFGPGETQYF. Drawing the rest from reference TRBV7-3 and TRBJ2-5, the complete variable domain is GAGVSQTPSNKVTEKGKYVELRCDPISGHTALYWYRQSLGQGPEFLIYFQGTGAADDSGLPNDRFFAVRPEGSVSTLKIQRTERGDSAVYLCASSFGPGETQYFGPGTRLLVL.

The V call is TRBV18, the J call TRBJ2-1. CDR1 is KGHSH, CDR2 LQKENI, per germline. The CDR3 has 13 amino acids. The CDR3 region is CASSPSTHNEQFF.

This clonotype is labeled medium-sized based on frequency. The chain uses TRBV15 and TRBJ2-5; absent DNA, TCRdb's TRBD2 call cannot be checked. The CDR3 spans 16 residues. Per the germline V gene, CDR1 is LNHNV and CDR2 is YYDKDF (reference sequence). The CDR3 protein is CATSRDYSGSVETQYF.

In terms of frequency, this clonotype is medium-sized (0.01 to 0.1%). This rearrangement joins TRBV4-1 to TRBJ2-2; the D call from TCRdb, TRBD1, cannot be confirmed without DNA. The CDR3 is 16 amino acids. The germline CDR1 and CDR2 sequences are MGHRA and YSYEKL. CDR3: CASSRSTGWGTGELFF.

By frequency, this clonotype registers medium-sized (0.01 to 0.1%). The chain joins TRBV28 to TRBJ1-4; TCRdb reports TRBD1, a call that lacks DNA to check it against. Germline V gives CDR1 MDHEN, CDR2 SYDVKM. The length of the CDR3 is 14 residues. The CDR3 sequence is CASSRTVYNEKLFF.

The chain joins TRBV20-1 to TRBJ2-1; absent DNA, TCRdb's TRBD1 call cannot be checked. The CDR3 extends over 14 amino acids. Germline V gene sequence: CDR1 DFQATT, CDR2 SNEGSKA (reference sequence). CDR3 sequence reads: CSASVNRGRGEQFF.

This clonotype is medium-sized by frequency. The CDR3 sequence: CASSPRAVNHYGYTF. V gene TRBV23-1 combines with J gene TRBJ1-2. TRBV23-1 is an ORF, and what it does is uncertain. The CDR3 has 15 amino acids.

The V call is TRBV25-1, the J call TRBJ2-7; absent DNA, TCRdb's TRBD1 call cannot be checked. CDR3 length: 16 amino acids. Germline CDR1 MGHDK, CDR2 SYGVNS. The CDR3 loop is CASSARGGQSSYEQYF.

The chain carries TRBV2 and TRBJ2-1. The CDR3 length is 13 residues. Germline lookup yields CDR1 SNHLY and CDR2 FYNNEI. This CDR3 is CASSVGRSYEQFF. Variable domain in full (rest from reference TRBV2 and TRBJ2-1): EPEVTQTPSHQVTQMGQEVILRCVPISNHLYFYWYRQILGQKVEFLVSFYNNEISEKSEIFDDQFSVERPDGSNFTLKIRSTKLEDSAMYFCASSVGRSYEQFFGPGTRLTVL.

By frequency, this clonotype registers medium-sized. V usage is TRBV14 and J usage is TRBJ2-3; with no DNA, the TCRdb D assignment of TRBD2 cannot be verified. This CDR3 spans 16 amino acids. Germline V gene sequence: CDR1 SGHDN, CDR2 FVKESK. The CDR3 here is CASSHRTGELTDTQYF.

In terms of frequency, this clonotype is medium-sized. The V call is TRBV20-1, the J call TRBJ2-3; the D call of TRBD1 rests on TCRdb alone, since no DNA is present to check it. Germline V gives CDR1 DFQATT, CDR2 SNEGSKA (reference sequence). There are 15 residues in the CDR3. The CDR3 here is CSANLGAGGTDTQYF.

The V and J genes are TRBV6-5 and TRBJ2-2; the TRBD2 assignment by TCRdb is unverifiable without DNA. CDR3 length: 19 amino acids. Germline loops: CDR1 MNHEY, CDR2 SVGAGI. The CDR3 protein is CASSYDASGRHRWTGELFF.

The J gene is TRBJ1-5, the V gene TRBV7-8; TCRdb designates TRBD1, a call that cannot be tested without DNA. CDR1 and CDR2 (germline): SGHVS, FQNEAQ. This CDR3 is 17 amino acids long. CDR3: CASSLAPGGHSNQPQHF. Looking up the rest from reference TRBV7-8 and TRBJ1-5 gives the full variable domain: GAGVSQSPRYKVAKRGQDVALRCDPISGHVSLFWYQQALGQGPEFLTYFQNEAQLDKSGLPSDRFFAERPEGSVSTLKIQRTQQEDSAVYLCASSLAPGGHSNQPQHFGDGTRLSIL.

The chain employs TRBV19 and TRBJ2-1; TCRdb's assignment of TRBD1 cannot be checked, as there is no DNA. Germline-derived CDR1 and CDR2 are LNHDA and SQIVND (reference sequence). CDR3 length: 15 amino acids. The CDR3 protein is CASSSPPRGANEQFF.

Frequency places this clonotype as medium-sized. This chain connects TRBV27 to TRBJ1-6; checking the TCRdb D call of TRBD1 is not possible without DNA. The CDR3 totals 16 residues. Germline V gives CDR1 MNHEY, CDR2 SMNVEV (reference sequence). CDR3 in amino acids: CASSLRQTPYNSPLHF.

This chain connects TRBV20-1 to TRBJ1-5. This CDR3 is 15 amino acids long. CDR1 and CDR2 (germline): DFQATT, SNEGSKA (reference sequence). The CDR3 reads CSARDSEYSNQPQHF.

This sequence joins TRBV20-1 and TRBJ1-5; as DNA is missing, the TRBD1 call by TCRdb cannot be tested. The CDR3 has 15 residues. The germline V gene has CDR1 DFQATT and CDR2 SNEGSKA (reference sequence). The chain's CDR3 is CSASSGTGQNQPQHF.

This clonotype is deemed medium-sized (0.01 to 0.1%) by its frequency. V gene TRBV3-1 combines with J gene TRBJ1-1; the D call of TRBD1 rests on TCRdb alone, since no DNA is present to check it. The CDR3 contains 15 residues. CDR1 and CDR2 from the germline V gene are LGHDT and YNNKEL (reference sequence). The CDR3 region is CASSQDGVGGTEAFF.